The TCR beta chain described here comes from a study of blood T cell repertoires in COVID-19. As processed by the authors: It was from reference gene primer amplification that nucleated cell counts were estimated. The repertoire was sequenced with immunoSEQ multiplex PCR; TCRdb's copy has only in-frame clones and lacks some. For V, J and clone size, that table is used; D and trimming come from the DNA. The repertoire consists of 180,000 or so clones, with roughly 86% occurring once and the leading ten covering more than 0.75%. CDR1 SGDLS and CDR2 YYNGEE come from the germline V gene. The CDR3 extends over 16 amino acids. V was pared by 10 bases and J by 1 base, with 13 bases of the junction left unmatched.

This receptor was identified in a man between 18 and 29 years old with acute or convalescent COVID-19. The chain combines TRBV9 with TRBJ2-2; 7 nucleotides match TRBD1. Specimen: peripheral blood. Here the CDR3 DNA reads TGTGCCCCCAAGGTAGGGGGCAAGCGGAACACCGGGGAGCTGTTTTTT. Encoded protein: CAPKVGGKRNTGELFF.